Below, 19 T cell receptor beta chains from the same sample are listed, as sequenced in a study of T cells after yellow fever vaccination. Via MiXCR, TCRdb re-called the 5' RACE reads, giving one row per CDR3 protein. The table shows approximately 550,000 distinct CDR3 sequences, with 19% occurring only once. The specimen was PBMCs, collected 15 days after the yellow fever booster vaccination. These receptors originate from a man aged 25-40 years who received the YFV17D yellow fever vaccine.

This sequence joins TRBV4-1 and TRBJ2-2; 9 bases are a match to TRBD2. Germline V gives CDR1 MGHRA, CDR2 YSYEKL. J lost 4 bases, V lost 0 bases, and 6 bases had no gene match. This CDR3 contains 17 residues. CDR3 DNA sequence: TGCGCCAGCAGCCAAGATGCGGGAGGGAGTGGCACCGGGGAGCTGTTTTTT. Translated: CASSQDAGGSGTGELFF.

This clonotype was detected a few times. The rearrangement joins TRBV20-1 to TRBJ2-1; perhaps TRBD2 as D (6 bases). V was shortened by 0 bases and J by 11 bases, with 14 bases between the two germline ends. The CDR3 extends over 13 amino acids. Germline assignment: CDR1 DFQATT and CDR2 SNEGSKA (reference sequence). CDR3 residues: CSARDGGAGKQFF. CDR3 nucleotide sequence: TGCAGTGCTAGAGATGGCGGGGCAGGAAAGCAGTTCTTC.

This clonotype was counted only a few times. The chain joins TRBV19 to TRBJ2-1; 14 bases are a match to TRBD2. This CDR3 region has 16 residues. V shed 2 bases, J shed 7 bases, and the junction held 4 bases outside the gene matches. CDR1 and CDR2 (germline): LNHDA, SQIVND (reference sequence). CDR3 bases: TGTGCCAGTAGTATAACCGGGACTAGCGGGAGAAATGAGCAGTTCTTC. As protein: CASSITGTSGRNEQFF. Drawing the rest from reference TRBV19 and TRBJ2-1, the complete variable domain is DGGITQSPKYLFRKEGQNVTLSCEQNLNHDAMYWYRQDPGQGLRLIYYSQIVNDFQKGDIAEGYSVSREKKESFPLTVTSAQKNPTAFYLCASSITGTSGRNEQFFGPGTRLTVL.

This clonotype was counted only a few times. The CDR3 region has the DNA TGTGCCAGCAGTTCCACGGCAAGCTCCTACGAGCAGTACTTC. Translated, it gives CASSSTASSYEQYF. V and J are TRBV12-3 or TRBV12-4 and TRBJ2-7; no clear D gene. V gave up 4 bases and J gave up 0 bases, with 10 bases separating them. The CDR3 contains 14 residues.

This clonotype was seen a handful of times. The chain combines TRBV10-3 with TRBJ2-4; D not certain. V lost 0 bases to trimming and J lost 6 bases, with 21 bases between them. The CDR3 totals 18 residues. Per germline, CDR1 ENHRY and CDR2 SYGVKD. In DNA, the CDR3 is TGTGCCATCAGTGAGTCGAGTATGGCTCCCAGTCCCCTAAACATTCAGTACTTC. This encodes CAISESSMAPSPLNIQYF.

The chain links TRBV5-1 to TRBJ2-5; tentatively, D is TRBD2 (5 bases). V gave up 0 bases and J gave up 4 bases, with 10 bases separating them. Germline values: CDR1 SGHRS, CDR2 YFSETQ. The CDR3 length is 14 residues. The CDR3 DNA reads TGCGCCAGCAGCTTGGGAGGGATCTTAGAGACCCAGTACTTC. It encodes CASSLGGILETQYF.

The V gene is TRBV20-1, the J gene TRBJ2-2; maybe TRBD2 (6 bases). V was clipped by 3 bases and J by 2 bases, with 13 bases between them. Looked up from germline, CDR1 is DFQATT and CDR2 is SNEGSKA (reference sequence). CDR3 size: 15 residues. CDR3 in amino acids: CSASAGTLNTGELFF. Here the CDR3 DNA reads TGCAGTGCTAGTGCCGGGACTCTCAACACCGGGGAGCTGTTTTTT.

This clonotype was observed a few times. The chain joins TRBV6-5 to TRBJ2-2, with 15 nucleotides matching TRBD2. J gave up 0 bases and V 2 bases, and 4 bases lay outside the gene matches. Germline V gives CDR1 MNHEY, CDR2 SVGAGI. CDR3 length: 19 residues. CDR3 region: CASSYPGTSGRSNTGELFF. The DNA of the CDR3 is TGTGCCAGCAGTTACCCCGGGACTAGCGGGAGGTCGAACACCGGGGAGCTGTTTTTT.

This clonotype has just a few counts. V and J are TRBV5-1 and TRBJ2-1; 9 positions match TRBD2. Trimming removed 6 bases from V and 6 bases from J; junction bases left unmatched: 19. The CDR3 has 18 amino acids. CDR1 SGHRS and CDR2 YFSETQ come from the germline V gene. The CDR3 sequence: CASKGGGRATGPPNEQFF. CDR3 nucleotides: TGCGCCAGCAAAGGGGGCGGGAGGGCCACCGGTCCCCCCAATGAGCAGTTCTTC.

The chain joins TRBV6-2 or TRBV6-3 to TRBJ1-1; 12 bases are shared with TRBD1. The CDR3 contains 17 residues. CDR1 and CDR2 (germline): MNHEY, SVGEGT. J gave up 4 bases and V 5 bases, and 11 bases lay outside the gene matches. The CDR3 DNA is TGTGCCAGCAGTAACCCCTGGGACAGGGGGCCGGCCACTGAAGCTTTCTTT. Translating gives CASSNPWDRGPATEAFF.

In its sample, this clonotype was seen a few times. V gene TRBV6-2 or TRBV6-3 combines with J gene TRBJ2-3; D gene unclear. Germline CDR1 is MNHEY and CDR2 is SVGEGT. The CDR3 covers 15 residues. V lost 0 bases and J 5 bases, leaving 12 bases between the germline ends. The DNA of the CDR3 is TGTGCCAGCAGTTACTCGATCTTTATGGAAGATACGCAGTATTTT. This codes for CASSYSIFMEDTQYF.

This sequence joins TRBV7-9 and TRBJ2-4; D ambiguous. The V gene's germline CDR1 is SEHNR and CDR2 FQNEAQ (reference sequence). The CDR3 runs 13 residues. Trimming stripped 5 bases from V and 5 bases from J, with 10 bases between. The chain's CDR3 is CASSPPTENIQYF. The CDR3 region has the DNA TGTGCCAGCAGCCCCCCCACGGAAAACATTCAGTACTTC.

This clonotype showed up just a few times. The rearrangement links TRBV20-1 to TRBJ2-5, with D possibly being TRBD2 (5 bases). V was shortened by 6 bases and J by 1 base, with 18 bases between the two germline ends. Germline V gene data show CDR1 as DFQATT and CDR2 as SNEGSKA (reference sequence). CDR3 length equals 15 residues. The chain's CDR3 is CSAKPDWSTQETQYF. DNA of the CDR3: TGCAGTGCCAAGCCGGACTGGAGTACCCAAGAGACCCAGTACTTC.

V and J are TRBV6-9 and TRBJ2-6; D is unresolved. The CDR3 loop spans 14 amino acids. The V gene lost 9 bases and the J gene lost 2 bases, with 11 bases spanning the gap. Germline lookup yields CDR1 MNHGY and CDR2 SVAAGI. CDR3 residues: CASHQPPGANVLTF. The CDR3 DNA follows: TGTGCCAGTCATCAACCCCCTGGGGCCAACGTCCTGACTTTC.

The chain has TRBV7-2 and TRBJ2-1, with 8 bases identical to TRBD2. The J segment lost 8 bases and the V segment lost 0 bases, leaving 9 bases of the junction unmatched. The CDR3 is 16 amino acids. The V gene's germline CDR1 is SGHTA and CDR2 FQGNSA. CDR3 coding DNA: TGTGCCAGCAGCTTAGCGATGGCGGGAGGACTAGATGAGCAGTTCTTC. It is translated as CASSLAMAGGLDEQFF.

The chain joins TRBV7-8 to TRBJ2-7; D is uncertain. The V gene's germline CDR1 is SGHVS and CDR2 FQNEAQ. This CDR3 is 14 amino acids long. Trimming cost V 2 bases and J 6 bases, with 14 bases left between them. CDR3 in DNA: TGTGCCAGCAGCTTAAGTGGGATAGGAGCCGAGCAGTACTTC. Amino acids: CASSLSGIGAEQYF.

This clonotype has ten or more counts. This chain joins TRBV5-1 and TRBJ2-2, with 10 bases identical to TRBD2. Germline CDR1 reads SGHRS; CDR2 reads YFSETQ. CDR3 length equals 15 residues. Losses at the gene ends were 7 bases for V and 4 bases for J; bases not matched to a gene: 7. The CDR3, as DNA: TGCGCCAGCCATCCTAGCGGGAGTCCCACCGGGGAGCTGTTTTTT. Encoded protein: CASHPSGSPTGELFF.

The rearrangement uses TRBV4-3 and TRBJ1-1; tentatively, D is TRBD1 (5 bases). The CDR3 contains 14 residues. The V end was cut by 0 bases, the J end by 10 bases, with 15 bases between. The germline gives CDR1 LGHNA, CDR2 YSLEER. CDR3 coding DNA: TGCGCCAGCAGCCAAGAAATTTCAGGGAAGGCAGCTTTCTTT. Protein product: CASSQEISGKAAFF.

The genes are TRBV12-3 or TRBV12-4 and TRBJ2-2; D remains unclear. Trimming shortened V by 2 bases and J by 0 bases, and 4 bases separated the two germline ends. The CDR3 has 14 residues. DNA for the CDR3: TGTGCCAGCAGTTTATATCCGAACACCGGGGAGCTGTTTTTT. Translated: CASSLYPNTGELFF.